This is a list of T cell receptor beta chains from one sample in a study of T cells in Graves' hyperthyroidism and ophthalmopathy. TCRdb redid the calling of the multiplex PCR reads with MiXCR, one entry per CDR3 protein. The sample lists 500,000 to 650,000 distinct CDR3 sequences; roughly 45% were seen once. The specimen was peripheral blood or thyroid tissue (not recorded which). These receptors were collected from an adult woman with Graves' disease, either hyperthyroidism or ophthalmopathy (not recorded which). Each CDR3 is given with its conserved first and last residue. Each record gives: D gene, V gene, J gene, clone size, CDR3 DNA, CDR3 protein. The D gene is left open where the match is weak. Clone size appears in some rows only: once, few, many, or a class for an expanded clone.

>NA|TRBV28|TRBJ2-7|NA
TGTGCCAGCAGTTTTTGGCAGGGGAACCGATACGGGCAGTACTTC
CASSFWQGNRYGQYF
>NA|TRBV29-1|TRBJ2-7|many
TGCAGCGTTCGGACCGCAGACGAGCAGTACTTC
CSVRTADEQYF
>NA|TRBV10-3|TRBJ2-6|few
TGTGCCATCCACCCCACAGGGACTGGGGCCAACGTCCTGACTTTC
CAIHPTGTGANVLTF
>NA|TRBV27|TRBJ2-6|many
TGTGCCAGCAGTTTATCATTTCTAAGCTCTGGGGCCAACGTCCTGACTTTC
CASSLSFLSSGANVLTF
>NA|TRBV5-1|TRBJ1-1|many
TGCGCCAGCAGCAGAGGCCAGGGAGTGGTTAGTGAAGCTTTCTTT
CASSRGQGVVSEAFF
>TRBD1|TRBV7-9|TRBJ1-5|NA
TGTGCCAGCAGTTCCACTCCGGGACAGGGAAGCAATCAGCCCCAGCATTTT
CASSSTPGQGSNQPQHF
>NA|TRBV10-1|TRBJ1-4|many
TGCGCCAGCAGTGAGGGTGCCAGCAGGAATGAAAAACTGTTTTTT
CASSEGASRNEKLFF
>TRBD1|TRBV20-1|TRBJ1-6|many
TGCAGTGCCGCCGGGACAGGGGGGACAAATTCACCCCTCCACTTT
CSAAGTGGTNSPLHF
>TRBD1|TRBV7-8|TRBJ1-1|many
TGTGCCAGCAGCGTCAGGGACAGGGCGAACACTGAAGCTTTCTTT
CASSVRDRANTEAFF
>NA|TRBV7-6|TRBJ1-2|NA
TGTGCCAGCAGCTTCCTTGACAGTGGGGATATGGCCTTC
CASSFLDSGDMAF
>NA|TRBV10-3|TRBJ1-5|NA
TGTGCCATCAGTGAAACGGTACCGACAGGAAGGGCTCAGCCCCAGCATTTT
CAISETVPTGRAQPQHF
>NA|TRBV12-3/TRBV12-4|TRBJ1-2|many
TGTGCCAGCAGTTTTGAGGGGGGTGGAGGCTACACCTTC
CASSFEGGGGYTF
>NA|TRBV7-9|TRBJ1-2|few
TGTGCCAGCAGCCTATGGCCCATCGATTTCAGGGACCATGGCTACACCTTC
CASSLWPIDFRDHGYTF
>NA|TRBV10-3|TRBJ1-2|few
TGTGCCATCAGTGAAGGGCCCATCTATGGCTACACCTTC
CAISEGPIYGYTF
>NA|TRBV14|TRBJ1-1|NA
TGTGCCAGCAGCCAACGACGGTGGGGGGAAAGGACTGAAGCTTTCTTT
CASSQRRWGERTEAFF
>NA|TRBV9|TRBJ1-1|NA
TGTGCCAGCAGCGTAGGTGGGAGGAACACTGAAGCTTTCTTT
CASSVGGRNTEAFF
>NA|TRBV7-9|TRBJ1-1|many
TGTGCCAGCAGCTTAGATGGCCTGAGTTCTGAAGCTTTCTTT
CASSLDGLSSEAFF
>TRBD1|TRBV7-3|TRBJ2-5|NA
TGTGCCAGCAGCTCCCGGACCGGGACAGAAGAGACCCAGTACTTC
CASSSRTGTEETQYF
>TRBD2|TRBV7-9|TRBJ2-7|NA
TGTGCCAGCAGCCTCGGAGCCCTAGCGGGAGCCCACGAGCAGTACTTC
CASSLGALAGAHEQYF
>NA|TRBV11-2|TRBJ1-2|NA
TGTGCCAGCAGCTTATCCTGGGAAACTTTATATGGCTACACCTTC
CASSLSWETLYGYTF
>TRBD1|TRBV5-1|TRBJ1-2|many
TGCGCCAGCAGTAGGGGACAGGGGAGCAACTATGGCTACACCTTC
CASSRGQGSNYGYTF
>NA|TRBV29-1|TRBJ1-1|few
TGCAGCGGGCAAGGGGGGACCACTGAAGCTTTCTTT
CSGQGGTTEAFF
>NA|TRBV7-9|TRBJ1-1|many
TGTGCCAGCAGTTCAAATTCAGGTTACACTGAAGCTTTCTTT
CASSSNSGYTEAFF
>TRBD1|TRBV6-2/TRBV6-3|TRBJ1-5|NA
TGTGCCAGCAAAGCAGGGGGTCCAAATCAGCCCCAGCATTTT
CASKAGGPNQPQHF
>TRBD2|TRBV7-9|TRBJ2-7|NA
TGTGCCAGCAGCTCAAAGCGGGGGGGCTCCTACGAGCAGTACTTC
CASSSKRGGSYEQYF
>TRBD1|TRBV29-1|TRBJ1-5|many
TGCAGCGTTCGGACAGGTAGCAATCAGCCCCAGCATTTT
CSVRTGSNQPQHF
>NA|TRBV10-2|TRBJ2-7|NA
TGCGCCAGCAGTGACGTCCGGCGCGAGCAGTACTTC
CASSDVRREQYF
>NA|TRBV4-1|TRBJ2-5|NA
TGCGCCAGCAGCCAAGTGGGGACAGAGACCCAGTACTTC
CASSQVGTETQYF
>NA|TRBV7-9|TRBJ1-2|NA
TGTGCCAGCAGCTTAGCGGACTCGGGCTACACCTTC
CASSLADSGYTF
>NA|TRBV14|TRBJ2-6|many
TGTGCCAGCAGCCAAGTTTTCCTCACCTCTGGGGCCAACGTCCTGACTTTC
CASSQVFLTSGANVLTF
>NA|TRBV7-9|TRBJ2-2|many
TGCGCCAGCAGCTTGGGTGAGGGAACCGGGGAGCTGTTTTTT
CASSLGEGTGELFF
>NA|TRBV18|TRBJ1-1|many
TGTGCCAGCTCACCAGTACAGCCTGAAGCTTTCTTT
CASSPVQPEAFF
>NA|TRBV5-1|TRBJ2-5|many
TGCGCCACCAAGAAAGACAGGTCCCTTGAGACCCAGTACTTC
CATKKDRSLETQYF
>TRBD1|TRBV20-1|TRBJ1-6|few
TGCAGTGCTAGGGACAGGCAGAATTCACCCCTCCACTTT
CSARDRQNSPLHF
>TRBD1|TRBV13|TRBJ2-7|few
TGTGCCAGCAGGCGACAGGGGATCTCCTACGAGCAGTACTTC
CASRRQGISYEQYF
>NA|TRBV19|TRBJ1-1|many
TGTGCCAGTAGTTCCGGTTGGATGAACACTGAAGCTTTCTTT
CASSSGWMNTEAFF
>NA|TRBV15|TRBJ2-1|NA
TGTGCCACCAGCAGAGATCGTCTGGATGAGCAGTTCTTC
CATSRDRLDEQFF
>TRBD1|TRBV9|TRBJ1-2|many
TGTGCCAGCAGCGCGGACAGGACTCAGGTTTCACTGGGCTACACCTTC
CASSADRTQVSLGYTF
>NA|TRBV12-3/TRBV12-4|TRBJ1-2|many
TGTGCCAGCAGTTTAGTTGCCCCCTCGGGAGGCTACACCTTC
CASSLVAPSGGYTF
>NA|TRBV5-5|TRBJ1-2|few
TGTGCCAGCAGCTTACCGGGCATTTTCTATGGCTACACCTTC
CASSLPGIFYGYTF